The 20 T cell receptor beta chains below all came from one sample that was sequenced in a study of technical replicates of blood from a handful of donors. TCRdb keeps only in-frame clones here, not all; method: immunoSEQ multiplex PCR. The data show about 81,000 clones, around 90% seen once. Sequenced material: T cells isolated from PBMCs. Every receptor here comes from a human donor in good health.

The chain combines TRBV2 with TRBJ1-5; TRBD1 matches at 10 bases. The CDR3 covers 18 residues. The V segment lost 5 bases and the J segment 2 bases; nucleotides outside the gene matches: 12. The germline CDR1 and CDR2 sequences are SNHLY and FYNNEI. This CDR3 is CASSWDRGGLGGNQPQHF. CDR3 DNA: TGTGCCAGCAGTTGGGACAGGGGAGGCCTGGGGGGCAATCAGCCCCAGCATTTT.

The CDR3 loop is CAISPPKGNEQYF. CDR3 DNA sequence: TGTGCCATCAGCCCCCCCAAGGGGAACGAGCAGTACTTC. V usage is TRBV10-3 and J usage is TRBJ2-7, with D perhaps TRBD1 (5 bases). V was cut by 6 bases and J by 5 bases, with 14 bases left in between. The CDR3 contains 13 residues. The V gene's germline CDR1 is ENHRY and CDR2 SYGVKD.

This clone was found once. V is TRBV28 and J is TRBJ2-5, with a weak D call TRBD1 (6 bases). Germline-derived CDR1 and CDR2 are MDHEN and SYDVKM. V lost 3 bases to trimming and J lost 5 bases, with 22 bases between them. This CDR3 comprises 17 residues. CDR3: CASSFKGEMMIWETQYF. In DNA form, the CDR3 reads TGTGCCAGCAGTTTTAAGGGGGAGATGATGATATGGGAGACCCAGTACTTC.

The rearrangement uses TRBV4-1 and TRBJ2-5; 10 bases line up with TRBD1. Per germline, CDR1 MGHRA and CDR2 YSYEKL. V shed 5 bases and J 5 bases; nucleotides not matched to a gene: 5. The CDR3 spans 14 residues. The CDR3 sequence: CASSTRDRGETQYF. CDR3 nucleotides: TGCGCCAGCAGCACCCGGGACAGGGGTGAGACCCAGTACTTC.

CDR3 sequence: CASSTGQGENYGYTF. As DNA, the CDR3 is TGTGCCAGCAGTACAGGACAGGGGGAAAACTATGGCTACACCTTC. The V and J genes are TRBV6-5 and TRBJ1-2, with 10 bases fitting TRBD1. The ends lost 5 bases at V and 2 bases at J; junction bases unmatched: 5. The CDR3 covers 15 residues. The germline V gene encodes CDR1 MNHEY and CDR2 SVGAGI.

This chain joins TRBV18 and TRBJ1-2, with a tentative D call TRBD1 (5 bases). CDR3 size: 13 residues. Germline V gives CDR1 KGHSH, CDR2 LQKENI. Trimming stripped 3 bases from V and 2 bases from J, with 7 bases between. The CDR3 region has the DNA TGTGCCAGCTCACCGACAGCCAACTATGGCTACACCTTC. As protein: CASSPTANYGYTF.

This clone was seen only once. The gene calls are TRBV9 and TRBJ1-6; 8 nucleotides agree with TRBD1. CDR1 and CDR2 from the germline V gene are SGDLS and YYNGEE. The length of the CDR3 is 15 residues. V lost 3 bases, J lost 10 bases, and 9 bases stayed unmatched. The CDR3 is CASSAGQGLESPLHF. The CDR3 bases are TGTGCCAGCAGCGCTGGACAGGGTTTAGAATCACCCCTCCACTTT. Variable domain in full (rest from reference TRBV9 and TRBJ1-6): DSGVTQTPKHLITATGQRVTLRCSPRSGDLSVYWYQQSLDQGLQFLIQYYNGEERAKGNILERFSAQQFPDLHSELNLSSLELGDSALYFCASSAGQGLESPLHFGNGTRLTVT.

The chain is built from TRBV28 and TRBJ2-7, with D possibly matching TRBD2 (6 bases). Trimming took off 4 bases at V and 2 bases at J, with 12 bases between the two ends. Germline V lookup: CDR1 MDHEN, CDR2 SYDVKM. This CDR3 comprises 14 residues. The CDR3 reads CASSSTGLAYEQYF. Written as DNA, the CDR3 is TGTGCCAGCAGTTCCACGGGACTGGCCTACGAGCAGTACTTC.

J is TRBJ2-7 and V is TRBV27; D not resolved. V shed 7 bases and J shed 0 bases, with 10 bases lying between them. From germline, CDR1 is MNHEY and CDR2 SMNVEV (reference sequence). The CDR3 totals 13 residues. The CDR3 here is CASTSTLSYEQYF. Here the CDR3 DNA reads TGTGCCAGCACCAGTACGCTCTCCTACGAGCAGTACTTC.

The chain joins TRBV7-2 to TRBJ2-1; no reliable D call. The CDR3 contains 15 residues. Germline assignment: CDR1 SGHTA and CDR2 FQGNSA. Between the trimmed V and J ends, which lost 1 base and 0 bases, there was a span of 7 bases. CDR3 nucleotides: TGTGCCAGCAGCTTAGGCGGCGTCTCCTACAATGAGCAGTTCTTC. Translating gives CASSLGGVSYNEQFF.

This clone has just a few counts. This chain joins TRBV4-1 and TRBJ1-6; maybe TRBD1 (5 bases). This CDR3 contains 15 residues. The V end was cut by 0 bases, the J end by 6 bases, with 9 bases between. The germline CDR1 and CDR2 sequences are MGHRA and YSYEKL. This chain's CDR3 is CASSQERGTNSPLHF. The CDR3 DNA sequence: TGCGCCAGCAGCCAAGAAAGGGGTACTAATTCACCCCTCCACTTT.

This clone was seen once. The gene calls are TRBV4-1 and TRBJ2-3; 12 nucleotides agree with TRBD2. CDR1 and CDR2 (germline): MGHRA, YSYEKL. J was trimmed by 1 base and V by 3 bases; bases with no gene match: 2. CDR3 size: 16 residues. The CDR3 loop is CASSQGLAGRTDTQYF. CDR3 coding DNA: TGCGCCAGCAGCCAGGGACTAGCGGGCCGCACAGATACGCAGTATTTT.

The chain uses TRBV6-1 and TRBJ1-6; perhaps TRBD1 as D (6 bases). Germline-derived CDR1 and CDR2 are MNHNS and SASEGT. CDR3 length equals 15 residues. V lost 8 bases to trimming and J lost 6 bases, with 17 bases between them. The CDR3 loop is CASFYRDSGNSPLHF. In nucleotides, the CDR3 is TGTGCCAGCTTCTACAGGGATTCCGGTAATTCACCCCTCCACTTT.

This clone showed up just once. The chain links TRBV6-1 to TRBJ1-5; D possibly corresponds to TRBD1 (5 bases). CDR3 length equals 14 residues. Trimming removed 4 bases at V and 5 bases at J, with 12 bases between. CDR1 is MNHNS and CDR2 is SASEGT in the germline V gene. The CDR3 sequence is CASSAGESYQPQHF. CDR3 nucleotide sequence: TGTGCCAGCAGTGCGGGGGAGAGTTATCAGCCCCAGCATTTT.

This chain connects TRBV7-9 to TRBJ2-1; weak D call: TRBD2 (6 bases). The CDR3 consists of 14 residues. Between the trimmed V and J ends, which lost 7 bases and 0 bases, there was a span of 10 bases. CDR1 SEHNR and CDR2 FQNEAQ come from the germline V gene (reference sequence). CDR3 amino acids: CASNLGSSYNEQFF. DNA of the CDR3: TGTGCCAGCAACCTCGGGAGCTCCTACAATGAGCAGTTCTTC.

The chain recombines TRBV4-1 with TRBJ1-1, with D unclear. Trimming removed 3 bases at V and 5 bases at J, with 4 bases between. The CDR3 contains 11 residues. Germline V gene lookup returns CDR1 MGHRA and CDR2 YSYEKL. CDR3 amino acids: CASSHTTEAFF. CDR3 bases: TGCGCCAGCAGCCATACAACTGAAGCTTTCTTT.

The V gene is TRBV28, the J gene TRBJ1-2, with TRBD1 matching over 7 bases. This CDR3 spans 14 amino acids. The V segment lost 11 bases and the J segment 3 bases; nucleotides outside the gene matches: 12. CDR1 and CDR2 from the germline V gene are MDHEN and SYDVKM. The CDR3 DNA sequence: TGTGCCGGACGGAGGACAGGTTTAGACTATGGCTACACCTTC. Its translation: CAGRRTGLDYGYTF.

This rearrangement joins TRBV28 to TRBJ2-7; weak D call: TRBD2 (7 bases). Trimming took 3 bases from V and 6 from J, leaving 15 bases between them. CDR3 length equals 14 residues. The germline V gene has CDR1 MDHEN and CDR2 SYDVKM. The CDR3: CASSFRGGGGEQYF. CDR3 nucleotide sequence: TGTGCCAGCAGTTTTAGGGGGGGCGGAGGCGAGCAGTACTTC.

For the CDR3, the DNA is TGTGCCAGCAGACAAGGCCCGGGACAGGGTAGGGGACAAGAGACCCAGTACTTC. Protein: CASRQGPGQGRGQETQYF. The chain carries TRBV11-2 and TRBJ2-5, with 9 positions matching TRBD1. V gave up 6 bases and J gave up 2 bases; unmatched junction bases: 16. The CDR3 covers 18 residues. Germline CDR1 and CDR2: SGHAT and FQNNGV.

This clone has a handful of counts. V usage is TRBV5-4 and J usage is TRBJ2-1; 8 positions agree with TRBD2. V dropped 0 bases and J dropped 6; count of bases not matched to a gene: 2. There are 14 residues in the CDR3. Germline CDR1 SGHNT, CDR2 YYREEE (reference sequence). The CDR3 region has the DNA TGTGCCAGCAGCTTGGGTGCGGGGGGCAATGAGCAGTTCTTC. Amino acid sequence: CASSLGAGGNEQFF.